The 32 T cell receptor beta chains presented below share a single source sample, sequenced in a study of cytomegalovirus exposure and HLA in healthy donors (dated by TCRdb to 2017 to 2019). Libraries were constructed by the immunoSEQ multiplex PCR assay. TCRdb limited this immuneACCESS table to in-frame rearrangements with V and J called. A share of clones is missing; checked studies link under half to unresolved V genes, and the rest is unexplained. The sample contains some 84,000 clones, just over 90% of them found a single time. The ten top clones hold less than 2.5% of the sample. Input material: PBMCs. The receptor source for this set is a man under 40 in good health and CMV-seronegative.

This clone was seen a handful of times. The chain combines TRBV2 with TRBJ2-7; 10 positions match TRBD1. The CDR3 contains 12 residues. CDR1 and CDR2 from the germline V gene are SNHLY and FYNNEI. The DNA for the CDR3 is TGTGCTGGACAGGGGGTCTCCTACGAGCAGTACTTC. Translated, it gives CAGQGVSYEQYF.

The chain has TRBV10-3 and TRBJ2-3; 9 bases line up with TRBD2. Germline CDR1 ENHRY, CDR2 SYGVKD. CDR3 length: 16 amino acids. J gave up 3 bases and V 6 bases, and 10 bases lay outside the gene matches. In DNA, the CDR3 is TGTGCCATCAGCGACCCGGGGCGGGGGGGAACAGATACGCAGTATTTT. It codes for CAISDPGRGGTDTQYF.

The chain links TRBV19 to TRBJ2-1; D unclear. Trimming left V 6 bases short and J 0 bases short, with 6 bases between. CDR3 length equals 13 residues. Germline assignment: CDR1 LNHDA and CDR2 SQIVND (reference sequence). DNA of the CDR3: TGTGCCAGTAGCGCGAGCTCCTACAATGAGCAGTTCTTC. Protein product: CASSASSYNEQFF. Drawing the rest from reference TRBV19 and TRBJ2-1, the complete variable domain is DGGITQSPKYLFRKEGQNVTLSCEQNLNHDAMYWYRQDPGQGLRLIYYSQIVNDFQKGDIAEGYSVSREKKESFPLTVTSAQKNPTAFYLCASSASSYNEQFFGPGTRLTVL.

CDR3 sequence reads: CASTPGYEQYF. The CDR3 bases are TGTGCCAGCACCCCAGGCTACGAGCAGTACTTC. This chain joins TRBV2 and TRBJ2-7; D call uncertain. The V gene's germline CDR1 is SNHLY and CDR2 FYNNEI. The ends were cut back, 7 bases at V and 3 bases at J, with 7 bases in the middle. The CDR3 length is 11 residues.

The chain's CDR3 is CASSGTGGIYEQYF. The CDR3, as DNA: TGTGCCAGCAGCGGGACAGGGGGCATCTACGAGCAGTACTTC. V usage is TRBV2 and J usage is TRBJ2-7; 12 bases match TRBD1. This CDR3 has 14 residues. In germline, CDR1 is SNHLY, CDR2 FYNNEI. The trim removed 6 bases at V and 3 bases at J, leaving 3 bases unmatched.

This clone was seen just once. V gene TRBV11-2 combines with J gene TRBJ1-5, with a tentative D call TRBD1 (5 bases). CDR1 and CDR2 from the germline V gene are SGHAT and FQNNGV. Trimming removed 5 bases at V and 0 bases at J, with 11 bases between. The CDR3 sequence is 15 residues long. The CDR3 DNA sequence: TGTGCCAGCAGCCTCCGGGGGGTTAGCAATCAGCCCCAGCATTTT. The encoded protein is CASSLRGVSNQPQHF.

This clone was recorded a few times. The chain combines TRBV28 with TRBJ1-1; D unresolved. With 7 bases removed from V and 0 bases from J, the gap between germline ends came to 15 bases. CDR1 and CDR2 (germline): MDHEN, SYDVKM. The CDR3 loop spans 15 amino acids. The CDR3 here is CASTSPGRMNTEAFF. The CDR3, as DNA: TGTGCCAGCACCTCCCCTGGCAGGATGAACACTGAAGCTTTCTTT.

The CDR3 nucleotides read TGTGCCAGCAGTTACTCCCGGGGATGGGTGCAGTTCTTC. This codes for CASSYSRGWVQFF. V and J are TRBV6-5 and TRBJ2-1, with a tentative D call TRBD2 (5 bases). The CDR3 contains 13 residues. The germline V gene encodes CDR1 MNHEY and CDR2 SVGAGI. Trimming took off 0 bases at V and 12 bases at J, with 12 bases between the two ends.

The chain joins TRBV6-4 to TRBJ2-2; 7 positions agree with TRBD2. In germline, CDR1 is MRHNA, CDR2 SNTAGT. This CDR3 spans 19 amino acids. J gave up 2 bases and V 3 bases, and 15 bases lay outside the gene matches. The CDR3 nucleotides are TGTGCCAGCAGTGAATCGACCGGGGGGAACTCGGCTAACACCGGGGAGCTGTTTTTT. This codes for CASSESTGGNSANTGELFF.

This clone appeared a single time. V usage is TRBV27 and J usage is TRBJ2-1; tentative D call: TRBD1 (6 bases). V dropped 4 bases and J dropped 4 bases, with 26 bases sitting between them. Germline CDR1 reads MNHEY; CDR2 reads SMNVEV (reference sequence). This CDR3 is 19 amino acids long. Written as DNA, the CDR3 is TGTGCCAGCAGTTCAAACAGGGTCGCTAGGGGAGCCTCGTACAATGAGCAGTTCTTC. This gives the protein CASSSNRVARGASYNEQFF.

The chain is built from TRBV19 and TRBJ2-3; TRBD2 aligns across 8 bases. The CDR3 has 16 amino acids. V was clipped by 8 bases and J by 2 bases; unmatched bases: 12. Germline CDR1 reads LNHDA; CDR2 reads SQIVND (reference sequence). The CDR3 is CASPPMGAGVTDTQYF. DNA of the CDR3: TGTGCCAGTCCTCCAATGGGAGCGGGAGTCACAGATACGCAGTATTTT. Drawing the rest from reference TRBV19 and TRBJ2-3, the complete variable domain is DGGITQSPKYLFRKEGQNVTLSCEQNLNHDAMYWYRQDPGQGLRLIYYSQIVNDFQKGDIAEGYSVSREKKESFPLTVTSAQKNPTAFYLCASPPMGAGVTDTQYFGPGTRLTVL.

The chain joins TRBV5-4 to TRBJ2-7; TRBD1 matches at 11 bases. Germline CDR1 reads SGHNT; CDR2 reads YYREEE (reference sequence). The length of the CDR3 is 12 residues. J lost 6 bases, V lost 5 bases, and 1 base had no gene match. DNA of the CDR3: TGTGCCAGCAGGGACAGGGGGCCCGAGCAGTACTTC. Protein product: CASRDRGPEQYF.

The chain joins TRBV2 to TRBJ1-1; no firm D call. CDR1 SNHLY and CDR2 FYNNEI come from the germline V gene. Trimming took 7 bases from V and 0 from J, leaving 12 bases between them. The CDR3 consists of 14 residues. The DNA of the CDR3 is TGTGCCAGCACCCCAAGAGGAGTGAACACTGAAGCTTTCTTT. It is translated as CASTPRGVNTEAFF.

The CDR3 region has the DNA TGTGCCAGCAGTTACGTTACTCCACCTAGCACAGATACGCAGTATTTT. This codes for CASSYVTPPSTDTQYF. The rearrangement links TRBV6-5 to TRBJ2-3; D is ambiguous. This CDR3 has 16 residues. Germline lookup yields CDR1 MNHEY and CDR2 SVGAGI. The ends were cut back, 2 bases at V and 0 bases at J, with 12 bases in the middle.

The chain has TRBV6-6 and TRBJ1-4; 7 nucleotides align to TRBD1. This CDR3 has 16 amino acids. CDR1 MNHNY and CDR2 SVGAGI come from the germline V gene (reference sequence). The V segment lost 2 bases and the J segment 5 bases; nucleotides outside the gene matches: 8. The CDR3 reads CASSYGVGTANEKLFF. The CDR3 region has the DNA TGTGCCAGCAGTTACGGTGTGGGGACAGCAAATGAAAAACTGTTTTTT.

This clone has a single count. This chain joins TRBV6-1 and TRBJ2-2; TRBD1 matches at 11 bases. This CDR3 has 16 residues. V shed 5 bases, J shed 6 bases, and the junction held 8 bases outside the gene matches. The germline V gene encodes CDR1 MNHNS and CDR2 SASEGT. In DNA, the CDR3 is TGTGCCAGCAGTAAAGGACAGGGGGCTTTTTCCGGGGAGCTGTTTTTT. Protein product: CASSKGQGAFSGELFF.

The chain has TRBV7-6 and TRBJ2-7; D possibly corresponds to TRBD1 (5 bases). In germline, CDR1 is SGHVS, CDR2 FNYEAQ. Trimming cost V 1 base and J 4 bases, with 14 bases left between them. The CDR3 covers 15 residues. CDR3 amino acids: CASSLGDSQNYEQYF. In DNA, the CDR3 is TGTGCCAGCAGCTTAGGAGACAGTCAGAATTACGAGCAGTACTTC.

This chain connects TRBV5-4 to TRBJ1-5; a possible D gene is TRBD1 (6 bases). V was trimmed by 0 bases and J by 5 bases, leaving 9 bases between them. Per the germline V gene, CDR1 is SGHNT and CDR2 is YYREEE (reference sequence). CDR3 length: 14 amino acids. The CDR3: CASSLAGVDQPQHF. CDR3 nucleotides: TGTGCCAGCAGCTTGGCAGGGGTCGATCAGCCCCAGCATTTT.

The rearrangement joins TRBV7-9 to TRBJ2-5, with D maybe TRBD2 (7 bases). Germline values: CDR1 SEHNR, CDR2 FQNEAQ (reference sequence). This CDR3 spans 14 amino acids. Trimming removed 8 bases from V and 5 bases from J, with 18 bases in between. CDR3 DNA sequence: TGTGCCAGCCAAAAGGGGGGGGAAGGGGAGACCCAGTACTTC. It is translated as CASQKGGEGETQYF.

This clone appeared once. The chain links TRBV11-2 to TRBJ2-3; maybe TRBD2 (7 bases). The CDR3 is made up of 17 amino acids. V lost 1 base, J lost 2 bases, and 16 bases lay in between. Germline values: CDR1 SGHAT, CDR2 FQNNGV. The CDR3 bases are TGTGCCAGCAGCTTAGTTTATGGGGGGGGGCACACAGATACGCAGTATTTT. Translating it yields CASSLVYGGGHTDTQYF.

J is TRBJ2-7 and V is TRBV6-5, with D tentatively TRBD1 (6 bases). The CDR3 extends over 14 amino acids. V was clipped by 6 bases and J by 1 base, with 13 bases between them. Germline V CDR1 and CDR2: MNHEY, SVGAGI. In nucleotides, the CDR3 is TGTGCCAGCAGGTTAGACAGGAAGTCCTACGAGCAGTACTTC. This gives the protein CASRLDRKSYEQYF.

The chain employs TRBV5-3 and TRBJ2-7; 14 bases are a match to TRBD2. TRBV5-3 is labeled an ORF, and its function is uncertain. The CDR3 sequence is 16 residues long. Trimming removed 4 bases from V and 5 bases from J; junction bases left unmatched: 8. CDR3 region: CARSNPGTSGSDEQYF. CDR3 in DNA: TGTGCCAGAAGCAATCCCGGGACTAGCGGGAGTGACGAGCAGTACTTC.

CDR3 amino acids: CASSELDRDNTEAFF. CDR3 coding DNA: TGTGCCAGCAGTGAATTAGACAGGGATAACACTGAAGCTTTCTTT. V gene TRBV25-1 combines with J gene TRBJ1-1; 7 positions match TRBD1. Germline assignment: CDR1 MGHDK and CDR2 SYGVNS. The CDR3 length is 15 residues. The J segment lost 2 bases and the V segment lost 1 base, leaving 4 bases of the junction unmatched.

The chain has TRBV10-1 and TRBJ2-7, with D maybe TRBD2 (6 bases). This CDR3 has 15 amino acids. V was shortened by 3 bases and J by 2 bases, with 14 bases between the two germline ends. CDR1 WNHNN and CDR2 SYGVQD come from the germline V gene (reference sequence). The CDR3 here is CASSDRGTAPYEQYF. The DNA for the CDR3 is TGCGCCAGCAGTGACCGCGGGACTGCACCCTACGAGCAGTACTTC.

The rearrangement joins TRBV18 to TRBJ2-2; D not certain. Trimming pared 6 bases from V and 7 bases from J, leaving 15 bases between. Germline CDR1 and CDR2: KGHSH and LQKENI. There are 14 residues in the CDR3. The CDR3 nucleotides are TGTGCCAGCTCGCCTGAGTTTGGGCGCGGGGAGCTGTTTTTT. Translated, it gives CASSPEFGRGELFF.

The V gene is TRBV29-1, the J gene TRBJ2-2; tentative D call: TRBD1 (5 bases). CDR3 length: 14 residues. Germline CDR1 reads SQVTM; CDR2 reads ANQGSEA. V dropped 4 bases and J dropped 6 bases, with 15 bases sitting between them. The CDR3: CSVGLDNPPGELFF. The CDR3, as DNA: TGCAGCGTTGGGTTGGACAATCCCCCCGGGGAGCTGTTTTTT.

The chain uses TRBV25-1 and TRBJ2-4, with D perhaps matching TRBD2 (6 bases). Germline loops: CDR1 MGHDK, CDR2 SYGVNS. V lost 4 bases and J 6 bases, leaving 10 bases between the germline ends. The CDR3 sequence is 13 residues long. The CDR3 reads CASSGGVGNIQYF. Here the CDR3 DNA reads TGTGCCAGCAGTGGGGGGGTAGGAAACATTCAGTACTTC. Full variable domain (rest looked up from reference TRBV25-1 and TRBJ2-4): EADIYQTPRYLVIGTGKKITLECSQTMGHDKMYWYQQDPGMELHLIHYSYGVNSTEKGDLSSESTVSRIRTEHFPLTLESARPSHTSQYLCASSGGVGNIQYFGAGTRLSVL.

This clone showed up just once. CDR3 nucleotide sequence: TGTGCCAGCAGTGATAAGACAGGGAAATCTGGCTACACCTTC. This encodes CASSDKTGKSGYTF. The chain has TRBV6-1 and TRBJ1-2; TRBD1 matches 7 bases. The CDR3 covers 14 residues. V dropped 3 bases and J dropped 7; count of bases not matched to a gene: 8. Germline CDR1 MNHNS, CDR2 SASEGT.

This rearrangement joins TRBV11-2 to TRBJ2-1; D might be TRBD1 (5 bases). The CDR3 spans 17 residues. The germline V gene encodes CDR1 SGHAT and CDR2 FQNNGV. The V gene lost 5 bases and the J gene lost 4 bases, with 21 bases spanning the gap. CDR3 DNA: TGTGCCAGCAGCAAAACGGACACCCCAAGCAAATACAATGAGCAGTTCTTC. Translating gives CASSKTDTPSKYNEQFF. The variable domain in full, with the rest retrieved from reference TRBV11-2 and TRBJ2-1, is EAGVAQSPRYKIIEKRQSVAFWCNPISGHATLYWYQQILGQGPKLLIQFQNNGVVDDSQLPKDRFSAERLKGVDSTLKIQPAKLEDSAVYLCASSKTDTPSKYNEQFFGPGTRLTVL.

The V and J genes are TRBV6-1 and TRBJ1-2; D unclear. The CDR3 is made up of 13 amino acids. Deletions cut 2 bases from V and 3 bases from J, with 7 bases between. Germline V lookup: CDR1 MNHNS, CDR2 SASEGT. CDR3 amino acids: CASSELTDYGYTF. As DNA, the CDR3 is TGTGCCAGCAGTGAATTAACAGACTATGGCTACACCTTC.

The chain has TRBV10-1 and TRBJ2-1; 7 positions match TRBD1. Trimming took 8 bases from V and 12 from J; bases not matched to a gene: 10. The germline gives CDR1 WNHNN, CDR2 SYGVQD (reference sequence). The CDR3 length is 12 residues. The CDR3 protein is CASSPPTGPQFF. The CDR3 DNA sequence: TGCGCCAGCTCCCCCCCGACAGGGCCGCAGTTCTTC.

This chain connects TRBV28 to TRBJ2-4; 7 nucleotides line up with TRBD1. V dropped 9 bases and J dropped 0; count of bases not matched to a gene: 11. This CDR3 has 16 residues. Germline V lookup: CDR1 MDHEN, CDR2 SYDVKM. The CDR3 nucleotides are TGTGCCAGTAGGGACAGACGGACACTAGCCAAAAACATTCAGTACTTC. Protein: CASRDRRTLAKNIQYF.